A few counts support the clone carrying this T cell receptor (beta chain). The antigen is not known. This sample was taken from a study of T cell responses to AZD1222 COVID-19 vaccine. Study results and caveats: Among spike-specific TCRs, nearly half reportedly target unmutated variant regions. Clonal diversity was possibly underestimated; the donors were predominantly white British and more often female.

The protocol was immunoSEQ multiplex PCR, while the TCRdb copy is restricted to in-frame clones and leaves out a portion. The sample includes 100,000 to 150,000 clones, around 84% seen only once; the top ten take roughly 12%. The V gene's germline CDR1 is SEHNR and CDR2 FQNEAQ (reference sequence). The CDR3 has 13 residues. Trimming removed 5 bases from V and 5 bases from J, with 10 bases in between. The input for sequencing was peripheral blood, taken on day 0 of AZD1222 vaccination. V is TRBV7-9 and J is TRBJ1-5; D is unresolved. The sequence came from an adult in good health. In nucleotides, the CDR3 is TGTGCCAGCAGCCCACTCGGGGATCAGCCCCAGCATTTT. Translating gives CASSPLGDQPQHF.